Shown below are 17 T cell receptor beta chains from a single sample sequenced in a study of shared clonotypes between healthy human individuals. Generated by immunoSEQ multiplex PCR, the TCRdb table keeps only in-frame clones and is missing some. This sample has millions of clones; approximately 90% occur once, and the top ten carry roughly 0.15%. The sequenced sample consisted of naive CD4+ T cells sorted from blood. Indicated subset: CD45RA+ positively selected. All receptors derive from a man between 18 and 29 years old in good health.

This chain links TRBV5-1 with TRBJ1-1; possible D gene TRBD1, 5 bases. V was shortened by 6 bases and J by 4 bases, with 16 bases between the two germline ends. CDR3 length equals 14 residues. Germline CDR1 is SGHRS and CDR2 is YFSETQ. The DNA for the CDR3 is TGCGCCAGCAATGTAAGAGGGGAAGTCACTGAAGCTTTCTTT. This translates into CASNVRGEVTEAFF.

This sequence joins TRBV10-1 and TRBJ1-6; no clear D. V was pared by 2 bases and J by 7 bases, with 6 bases between. The CDR3 contains 13 residues. In germline, CDR1 is WNHNN, CDR2 SYGVQD (reference sequence). CDR3 sequence (DNA): TGCGCCAGCAGTGAGACTCTCAATTCACCCCTCCACTTT. Its protein is CASSETLNSPLHF.

The chain is built from TRBV11-3 and TRBJ2-3, with D perhaps matching TRBD2 (6 bases). Per the germline V gene, CDR1 is SGHNT and CDR2 is YENEEA. This CDR3 is 15 amino acids long. V lost 5 bases to trimming and J lost 6 bases, with 18 bases between them. CDR3 in amino acids: CASSTGLGVVDTQYF. The DNA for the CDR3 is TGTGCCAGCAGCACGGGACTGGGTGTTGTGGATACGCAGTATTTT.

Regarding this clone: This sample also contains other DNA sequences that code for the same CDR3. The chain has TRBV19 and TRBJ1-5; 7 nucleotides match TRBD1. CDR3 size: 14 residues. V lost 4 bases, J lost 0 bases, and 0 bases stayed unmatched. CDR1 and CDR2 from the germline V gene are LNHDA and SQIVND (reference sequence). This CDR3 reads CASSRDSSNQPQHF. As DNA, the CDR3 is TGTGCCAGTAGTAGGGACAGTAGCAATCAGCCCCAGCATTTT.

This chain links TRBV27 with TRBJ2-7; perhaps D is TRBD1 or TRBD2 (6 bases each). This CDR3 region has 15 residues. Germline loops: CDR1 MNHEY, CDR2 SMNVEV (reference sequence). V lost 5 bases, J lost 0 bases, and 14 bases lay in between. This chain's CDR3 is CASSGSGASSYEQYF. In nucleotides, the CDR3 is TGTGCCAGCAGTGGGTCGGGGGCCAGCTCCTACGAGCAGTACTTC.

This chain links TRBV10-3 with TRBJ1-1; TRBD1 aligns across 8 bases. The CDR3 length is 14 residues. V gave up 4 bases and J gave up 1 base; unmatched junction bases: 2. In germline, CDR1 is ENHRY, CDR2 SYGVKD. DNA for the CDR3: TGTGCCATCAGTGCAGGGGGCGCGAACACTGAAGCTTTCTTT. Protein sequence: CAISAGGANTEAFF.

The CDR3 protein is CASSSPSFTDTQYF. In DNA form, the CDR3 reads TGTGCCAGCAGTTCCCCCTCCTTCACAGATACGCAGTATTTT. J is TRBJ2-3 and V is TRBV6-5, with D uncertain. CDR1 MNHEY and CDR2 SVGAGI come from the germline V gene. This CDR3 spans 14 amino acids. V lost 4 bases to trimming and J lost 2 bases, with 10 bases between them.

The J gene is TRBJ1-2, the V gene TRBV13, with 8 bases fitting TRBD1. The CDR3 runs 16 residues. V was pared by 5 bases and J by 5 bases, with 13 bases of the junction left unmatched. CDR1 and CDR2 from the germline V gene are PRHDT and FYEKMQ (reference sequence). The CDR3 nucleotides are TGTGCCAGCAGCCGACCCCCCGCAGGGGACAGGTATGGCTACACCTTC. Protein: CASSRPPAGDRYGYTF. Filled out from reference TRBV13 and TRBJ1-2, the complete variable domain reads AAGVIQSPRHLIKEKRETATLKCYPIPRHDTVYWYQQGPGQDPQFLISFYEKMQSDKGSIPDRFSAQQFSDYHSELNMSSLELGDSALYFCASSRPPAGDRYGYTFGSGTRLTVV.

The V and J genes are TRBV2 and TRBJ2-5; the match to TRBD2 covers 7 bases. The CDR3 spans 15 residues. Germline-derived CDR1 and CDR2 are SNHLY and FYNNEI. The junction had 8 bases not matched to a gene; V was cut back by 3 bases and J by 4 bases. CDR3 in amino acids: CASSDRVGRRETQYF. CDR3 DNA: TGTGCCAGCAGTGACCGGGTCGGGAGGAGAGAGACCCAGTACTTC.

J is TRBJ2-5 and V is TRBV6-5, with 8 positions matching TRBD2. J gave up 7 bases and V 7 bases, and 8 bases lay outside the gene matches. CDR3 length: 13 residues. CDR1 is MNHEY, CDR2 SVGAGI, per germline. DNA of the CDR3: TGTGCCAGCATGCTGGACGGGACTAGGACCCAGTACTTC. This codes for CASMLDGTRTQYF.

The genes are TRBV11-2 and TRBJ2-7; the D gene is possibly TRBD1 (5 bases). V dropped 0 bases and J dropped 4 bases, with 10 bases sitting between them. The germline CDR1 and CDR2 sequences are SGHAT and FQNNGV. The CDR3 is 14 residues long. The CDR3 loop reads CASSLDGQGYEQYF. For the CDR3, the DNA is TGTGCCAGCAGCTTAGATGGGCAGGGTTACGAGCAGTACTTC.

CDR3 DNA: TGTGCCTGGAGTGTACTTGACGAGGCCGGAAACACCATATATTTT. Translation: CAWSVLDEAGNTIYF. The chain is built from TRBV30 and TRBJ1-3; D not resolved. Trimming took 0 bases from V and 4 from J, leaving 13 bases between them. The CDR3 loop spans 15 amino acids. Per the germline V gene, CDR1 is GTSNPN and CDR2 is SVGIG (reference sequence).

On this clone: Other DNA sequences in the same sample also yield this CDR3. CDR3 protein: CASSSSGANVLTF. The DNA for the CDR3 is TGTGCCAGCAGCAGCTCTGGGGCCAACGTCCTGACTTTC. The V gene is TRBV7-2, the J gene TRBJ2-6; D uncertain. CDR1 SGHTA and CDR2 FQGNSA come from the germline V gene. This CDR3 is built from 13 residues. Trimming cost V 5 bases and J 0 bases, with 2 bases left between them. The whole variable domain, remainder taken from reference TRBV7-2 and TRBJ2-6, is GAGVSQSPSNKVTEKGKDVELRCDPISGHTALYWYRQSLGQGLEFLIYFQGNSAPDKSGLPSDRFSAERTGGSVSTLTIQRTQQEDSAVYLCASSSSGANVLTFGAGSRLTVL.

The chain recombines TRBV9 with TRBJ1-5; D remains ambiguous. This CDR3 is 14 amino acids long. Germline V gene data show CDR1 as SGDLS and CDR2 as YYNGEE. The germline V and J ends were trimmed by 0 bases and 0 bases, with 4 bases remaining between them. The CDR3 region is CASSVGTSNQPQHF. For the CDR3, the DNA is TGTGCCAGCAGCGTAGGCACTAGCAATCAGCCCCAGCATTTT.

The gene calls are TRBV5-1 and TRBJ2-3; 10 bases line up with TRBD2. This CDR3 contains 14 residues. J was trimmed by 5 bases and V by 3 bases; bases with no gene match: 3. Germline V gene lookup returns CDR1 SGHRS and CDR2 YFSETQ. Here the CDR3 DNA reads TGCGCCAGCAGCTCCGGACTAGCGGAAGATACGCAGTATTTT. This translates into CASSSGLAEDTQYF.

V and J are TRBV29-1 and TRBJ2-3; D perhaps matches TRBD2 (6 bases). The germline CDR1 and CDR2 sequences are SQVTM and ANQGSEA. The V gene lost 3 bases and the J gene lost 0 bases, with 16 bases spanning the gap. The CDR3 sequence is 16 residues long. The CDR3 bases are TGCAGCGTTGAGCGGCTAGCGTGGGCTAGCACAGATACGCAGTATTTT. Translated, it gives CSVERLAWASTDTQYF.

The V and J genes are TRBV4-1 and TRBJ2-1; TRBD1 matches 7 bases. The junction had 2 bases not matched to a gene; V was cut back by 3 bases and J by 0 bases. CDR3 length equals 15 residues. CDR1 and CDR2 (germline): MGHRA, YSYEKL. CDR3 sequence (DNA): TGCGCCAGCAGCCAGGACAGGACCTCCTACAATGAGCAGTTCTTC. This translates into CASSQDRTSYNEQFF.